This T cell receptor beta chain is drawn from a study of Graves' ophthalmopathy and Graves' hyperthyroidism. V dropped 1 base and J dropped 4 bases, with 8 bases sitting between them. The CDR3 is 15 amino acids. Looked up from germline, CDR1 is SEHNR and CDR2 is FQNEAQ (reference sequence). Study results and limitations: A model built from 13 signatures distinguished ophthalmopathy from stable hyperthyroidism with approximately 88% sensitivity and approximately 81% specificity.

Beta-chain TCR CDR3 regions were amplified from RNA transcripts. First-round RT-PCR relied on HTBI primers, and a second-round multiplex PCR came next. MiXCR was run by TCRdb on the multiplex PCR reads, yielding one entry per CDR3 protein. In the table there are 650,000 to 900,000 distinct CDR3 sequences, around 40% of which are singletons. This clonotype was counted ten times or more. Antigen unknown. This chain links TRBV7-9 with TRBJ1-6; D remains ambiguous. Sequenced sample: peripheral blood. This TCR derives from an adult man with Graves' ophthalmopathy. The CDR3 sequence: CASSLDGDYNSPLHF. The CDR3 bases are TGTGCCAGCAGCTTAGATGGTGATTATAATTCACCCCTCCACTTT.